Detailed here is one TCR beta chain. Antigen specificity is unknown. The data are from a study of cytomegalovirus exposure and HLA in healthy donors. Study-level information: The roughly 130 validation repertoires used the same platform as the roughly 670 first-cohort repertoires, a later analysis reported.

The donors were in the approximately 120-subject validation cohort, distinct from the approximately 700-subject first cohort. Generated by immunoSEQ multiplex PCR, the TCRdb table keeps only in-frame clones and is missing some. This sample yields 75,000 to 85,000 clones, of which approximately 90% are seen a single time; about 2.2% belongs to the top ten. Findings and limits, study-wide: The study designated roughly 160 TCR beta chains cytomegalovirus-associated.

The origin of this receptor is a man younger than 45 in good health and CMV-seronegative. What was sequenced was PBMCs.

DNA of the CDR3: TGTGCCAGCAGCTTCAACAGGGGGCGGGAGACCCAGTACTTC. It specifies CASSFNRGRETQYF. The chain links TRBV7-8 to TRBJ2-5; TRBD1 agrees at 9 bases. Unmatched junction bases numbered 4, after V lost 3 bases and J lost 5 bases. This CDR3 has 14 amino acids. Germline lookup yields CDR1 SGHVS and CDR2 FQNEAQ.